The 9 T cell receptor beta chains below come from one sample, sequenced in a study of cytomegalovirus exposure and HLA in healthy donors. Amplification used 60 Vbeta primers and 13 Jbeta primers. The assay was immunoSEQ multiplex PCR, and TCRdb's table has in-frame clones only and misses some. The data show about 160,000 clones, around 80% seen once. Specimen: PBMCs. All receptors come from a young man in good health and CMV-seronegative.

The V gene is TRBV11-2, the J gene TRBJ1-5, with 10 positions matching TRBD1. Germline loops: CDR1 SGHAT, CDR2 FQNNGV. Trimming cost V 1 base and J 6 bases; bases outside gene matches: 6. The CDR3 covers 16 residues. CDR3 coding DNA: TGTGCCAGCAGCTTAGGTCGACAGGGGGCAGGTCAGCCCCAGCATTTT. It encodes CASSLGRQGAGQPQHF.

This CDR3 is CASSRGHSGNTIYF. The CDR3 DNA reads TGTGCCAGCTCAAGGGGGCACTCTGGAAACACCATATATTTT. The gene calls are TRBV6-5 and TRBJ1-3; TRBD1 matches 7 bases. The CDR3 contains 14 residues. The V gene's germline CDR1 is MNHEY and CDR2 SVGAGI. Trimming at V came to 8 bases and at J to 0 bases, leaving 4 bases not matched to a gene.

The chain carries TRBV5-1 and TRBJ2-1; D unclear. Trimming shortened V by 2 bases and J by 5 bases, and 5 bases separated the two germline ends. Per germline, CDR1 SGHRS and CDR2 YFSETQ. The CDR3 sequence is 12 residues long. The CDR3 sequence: CASSFLDNEQFF. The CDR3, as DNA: TGCGCCAGCAGCTTCCTCGACAATGAGCAGTTCTTC.

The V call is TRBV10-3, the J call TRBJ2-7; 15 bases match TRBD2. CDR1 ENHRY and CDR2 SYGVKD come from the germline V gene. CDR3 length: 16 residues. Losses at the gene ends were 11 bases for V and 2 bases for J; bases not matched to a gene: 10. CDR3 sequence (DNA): TGTGCCGCCGCCGGGACTAGCGGGAGGCTTGCCTACGAGCAGTACTTC. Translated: CAAAGTSGRLAYEQYF.

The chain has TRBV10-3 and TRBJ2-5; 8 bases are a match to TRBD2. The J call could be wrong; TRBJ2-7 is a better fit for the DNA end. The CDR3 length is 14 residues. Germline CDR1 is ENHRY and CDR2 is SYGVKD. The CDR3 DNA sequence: TGTGCCATCAGACTAGCGGAGAGCTCCTACGAGCAGTACTTC. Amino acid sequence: CAIRLAESSYEQYF.

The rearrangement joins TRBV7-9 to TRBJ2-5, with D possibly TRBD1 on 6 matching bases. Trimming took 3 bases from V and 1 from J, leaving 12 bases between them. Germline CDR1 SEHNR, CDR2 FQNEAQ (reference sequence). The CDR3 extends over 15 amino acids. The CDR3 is CASSLDGQPQETQYF. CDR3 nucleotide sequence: TGTGCCAGCAGCTTGGACGGACAGCCCCAAGAGACCCAGTACTTC.

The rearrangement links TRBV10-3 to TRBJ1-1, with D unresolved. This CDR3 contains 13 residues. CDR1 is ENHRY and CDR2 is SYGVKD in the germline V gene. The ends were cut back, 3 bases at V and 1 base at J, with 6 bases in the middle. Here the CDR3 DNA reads TGTGCCATCAGTGACGGTCAGAACACTGAAGCTTTCTTT. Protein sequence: CAISDGQNTEAFF.

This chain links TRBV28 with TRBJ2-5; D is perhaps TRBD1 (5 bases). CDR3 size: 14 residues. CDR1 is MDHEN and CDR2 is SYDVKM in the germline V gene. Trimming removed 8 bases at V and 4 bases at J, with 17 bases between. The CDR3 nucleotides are TGTGCCAGCCGGCAGCCGGCAGGGCGAGAGACCCAGTACTTC. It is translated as CASRQPAGRETQYF.

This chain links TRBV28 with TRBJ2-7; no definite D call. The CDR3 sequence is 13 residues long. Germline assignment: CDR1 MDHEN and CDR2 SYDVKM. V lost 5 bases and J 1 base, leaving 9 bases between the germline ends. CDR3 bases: TGTGCCAGCAGTCGGCAGGATTCCTACGAGCAGTACTTC. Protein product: CASSRQDSYEQYF.